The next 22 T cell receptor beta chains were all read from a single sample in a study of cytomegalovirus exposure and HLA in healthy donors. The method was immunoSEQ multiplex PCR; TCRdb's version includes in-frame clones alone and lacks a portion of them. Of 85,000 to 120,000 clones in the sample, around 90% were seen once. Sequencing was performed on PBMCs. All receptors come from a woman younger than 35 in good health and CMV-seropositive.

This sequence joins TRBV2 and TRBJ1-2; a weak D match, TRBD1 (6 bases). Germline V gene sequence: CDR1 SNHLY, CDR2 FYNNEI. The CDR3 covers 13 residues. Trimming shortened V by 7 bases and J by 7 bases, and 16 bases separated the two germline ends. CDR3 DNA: TGTGCCAGCAAGGCCGCGGGGGCGCTTGGCTACACCTTC. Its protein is CASKAAGALGYTF.

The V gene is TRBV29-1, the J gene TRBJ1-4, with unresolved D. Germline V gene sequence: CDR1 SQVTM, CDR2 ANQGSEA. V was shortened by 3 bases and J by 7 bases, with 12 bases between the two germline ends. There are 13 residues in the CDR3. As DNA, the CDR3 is TGCAGCGTTGAGGCCACTGGAGGTGAAAAACTGTTTTTT. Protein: CSVEATGGEKLFF.

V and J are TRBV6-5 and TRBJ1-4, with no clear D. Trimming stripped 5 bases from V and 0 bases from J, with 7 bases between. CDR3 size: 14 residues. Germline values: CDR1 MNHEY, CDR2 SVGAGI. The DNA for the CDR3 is TGTGCCAGCAGTGGGCCGGCAACTAATGAAAAACTGTTTTTT. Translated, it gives CASSGPATNEKLFF.

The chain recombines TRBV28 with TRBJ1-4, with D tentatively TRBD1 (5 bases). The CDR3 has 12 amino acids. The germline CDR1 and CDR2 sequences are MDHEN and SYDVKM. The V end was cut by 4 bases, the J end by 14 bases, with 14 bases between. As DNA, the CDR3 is TGTGCCAGCAGTTGGGGCAGCCAAATGCTGTTTTTT. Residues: CASSWGSQMLFF.

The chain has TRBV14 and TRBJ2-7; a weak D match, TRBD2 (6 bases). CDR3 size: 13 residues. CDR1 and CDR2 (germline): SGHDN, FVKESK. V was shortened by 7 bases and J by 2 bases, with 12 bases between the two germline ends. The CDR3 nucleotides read TGTGCCAGCACGGTGGGGGGAGCCTACGAGCAGTACTTC. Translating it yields CASTVGGAYEQYF. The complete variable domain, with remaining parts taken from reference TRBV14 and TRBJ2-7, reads EAGVTQFPSHSVIEKGQTVTLRCDPISGHDNLYWYRRVMGKEIKFLLHFVKESKQDESGMPNNRFLAERTGGTYSTLKVQPAELEDSGVYFCASTVGGAYEQYFGPGTRLTVT.

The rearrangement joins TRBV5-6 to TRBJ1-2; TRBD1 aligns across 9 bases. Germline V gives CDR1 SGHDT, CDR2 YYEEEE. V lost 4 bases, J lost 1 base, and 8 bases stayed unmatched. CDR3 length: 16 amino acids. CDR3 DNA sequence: TGTGCCAGCAGCGTTGACAGGGGGTCTTTTAACTATGGCTACACCTTC. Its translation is CASSVDRGSFNYGYTF. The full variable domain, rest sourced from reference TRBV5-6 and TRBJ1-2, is DAGVTQSPTHLIKTRGQQVTLRCSPKSGHDTVSWYQQALGQGPQFIFQYYEEEERQRGNFPDRFSGHQFPNYSSELNVNALLLGDSALYLCASSVDRGSFNYGYTFGSGTRLTVV.

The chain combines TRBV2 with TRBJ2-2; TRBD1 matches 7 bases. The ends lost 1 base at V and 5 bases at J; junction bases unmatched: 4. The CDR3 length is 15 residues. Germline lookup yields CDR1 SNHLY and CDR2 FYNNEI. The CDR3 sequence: CASSEEGTVTGELFF. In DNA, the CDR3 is TGTGCCAGCAGTGAAGAGGGGACAGTAACCGGGGAGCTGTTTTTT.

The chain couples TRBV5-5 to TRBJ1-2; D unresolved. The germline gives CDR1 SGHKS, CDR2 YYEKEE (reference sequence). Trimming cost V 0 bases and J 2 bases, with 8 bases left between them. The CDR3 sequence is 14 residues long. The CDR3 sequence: CASSLDNPNYGYTF. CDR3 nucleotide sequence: TGTGCCAGCAGCTTGGACAACCCGAACTATGGCTACACCTTC.

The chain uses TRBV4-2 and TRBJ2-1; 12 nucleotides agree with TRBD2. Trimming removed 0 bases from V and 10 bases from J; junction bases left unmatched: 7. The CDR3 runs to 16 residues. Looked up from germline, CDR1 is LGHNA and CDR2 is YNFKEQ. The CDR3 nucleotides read TGTGCCAGCAGCCAAGATCAGCTAGCGGGGGGGCGGGAGCAGTTCTTC. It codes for CASSQDQLAGGREQFF.

CDR3 in amino acids: CASREINQPQHF. The DNA of the CDR3 is TGTGCCAGCAGAGAGATAAATCAGCCCCAGCATTTT. The gene calls are TRBV28 and TRBJ1-5; D call uncertain. The CDR3 length is 12 residues. Trimming removed 6 bases from V and 4 bases from J, with 7 bases in between. From germline, CDR1 is MDHEN and CDR2 SYDVKM.

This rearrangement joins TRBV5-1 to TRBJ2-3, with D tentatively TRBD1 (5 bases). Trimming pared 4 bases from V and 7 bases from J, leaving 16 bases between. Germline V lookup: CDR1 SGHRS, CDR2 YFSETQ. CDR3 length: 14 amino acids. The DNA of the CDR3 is TGCGCCAGCAGCGGGTTGACAGACCACTATACGCAGTATTTT. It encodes CASSGLTDHYTQYF.

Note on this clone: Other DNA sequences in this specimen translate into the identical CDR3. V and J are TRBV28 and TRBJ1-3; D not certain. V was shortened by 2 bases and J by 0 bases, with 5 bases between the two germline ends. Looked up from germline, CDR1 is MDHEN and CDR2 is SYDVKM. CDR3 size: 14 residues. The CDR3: CASSLPGSGNTIYF. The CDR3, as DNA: TGTGCCAGCAGTTTACCAGGCTCTGGAAACACCATATATTTT.

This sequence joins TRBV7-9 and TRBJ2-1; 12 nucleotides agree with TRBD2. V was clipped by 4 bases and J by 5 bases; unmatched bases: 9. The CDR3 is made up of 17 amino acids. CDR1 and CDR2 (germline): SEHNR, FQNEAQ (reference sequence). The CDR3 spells CASSSLSTSGGNNEQFF. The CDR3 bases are TGTGCCAGCAGCTCACTCTCGACTAGCGGGGGAAACAATGAGCAGTTCTTC.

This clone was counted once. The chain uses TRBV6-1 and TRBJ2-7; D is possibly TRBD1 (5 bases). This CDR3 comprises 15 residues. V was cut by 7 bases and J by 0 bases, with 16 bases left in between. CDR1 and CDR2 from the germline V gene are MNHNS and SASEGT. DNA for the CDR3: TGTGCCAGCACTCTCGGACACTCGAGCTCCTACGAGCAGTACGTC. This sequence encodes CASTLGHSSSYEQYV.

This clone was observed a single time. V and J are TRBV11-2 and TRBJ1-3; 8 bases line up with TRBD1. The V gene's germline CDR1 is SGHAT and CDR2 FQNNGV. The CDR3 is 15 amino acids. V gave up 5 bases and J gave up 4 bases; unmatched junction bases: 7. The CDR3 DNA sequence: TGTGCCAGCAGCCGGACAGGGAGTGACGGAAACACCATATATTTT. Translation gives CASSRTGSDGNTIYF.

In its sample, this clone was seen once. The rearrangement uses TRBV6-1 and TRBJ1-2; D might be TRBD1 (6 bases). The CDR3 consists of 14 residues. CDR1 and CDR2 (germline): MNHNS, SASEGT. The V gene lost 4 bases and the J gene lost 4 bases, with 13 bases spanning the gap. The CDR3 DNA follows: TGTGCCAGCAGTGCCCGGACAGAGAGCTATGGCTACACCTTC. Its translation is CASSARTESYGYTF.

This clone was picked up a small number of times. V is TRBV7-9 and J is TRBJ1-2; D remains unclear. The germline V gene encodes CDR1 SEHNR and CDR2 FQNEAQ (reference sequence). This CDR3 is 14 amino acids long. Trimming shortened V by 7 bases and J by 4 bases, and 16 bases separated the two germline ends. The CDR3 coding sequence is TGTGCCAGCACCCCAAATGGGCAGAGCTATGGCTACACCTTC. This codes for CASTPNGQSYGYTF.

In DNA form, the CDR3 reads TGTGCCAGCAGCTTAGTAGGGGGACCAGGGTCCTCCTATAATTCACCCCTCCACTTT. Translating it yields CASSLVGGPGSSYNSPLHF. V usage is TRBV11-2 and J usage is TRBJ1-6, with D perhaps matching TRBD1 (6 bases). Between the trimmed V and J ends, which lost 1 base and 0 bases, there was a span of 16 bases. The CDR3 sequence is 19 residues long. Germline V CDR1 and CDR2: SGHAT, FQNNGV.

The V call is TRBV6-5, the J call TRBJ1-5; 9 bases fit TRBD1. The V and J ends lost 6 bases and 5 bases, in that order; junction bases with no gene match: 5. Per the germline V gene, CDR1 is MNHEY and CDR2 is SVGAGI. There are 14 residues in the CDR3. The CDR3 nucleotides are TGTGCCAGCAGAGGACAGGGGCGCCATCAGCCCCAGCATTTT. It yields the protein CASRGQGRHQPQHF.

CDR3 coding DNA: TGTGCCAGCAGTCTTTTCTTATCTAAGAGGTCGTCTGGGGCCAACGTCCTGACTTTC. It yields the protein CASSLFLSKRSSGANVLTF. J is TRBJ2-6 and V is TRBV28, with no clear D. The CDR3 sequence is 19 residues long. With 5 bases removed from V and 1 base from J, the gap between germline ends came to 21 bases. Germline CDR1 is MDHEN and CDR2 is SYDVKM.

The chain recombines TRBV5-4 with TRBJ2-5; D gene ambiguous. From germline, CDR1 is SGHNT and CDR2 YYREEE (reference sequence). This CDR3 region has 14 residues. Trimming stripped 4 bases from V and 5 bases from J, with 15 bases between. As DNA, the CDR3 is TGTGCCAGCAGCCCGGATGGCAGAGCGGAGACCCAGTACTTC. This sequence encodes CASSPDGRAETQYF.

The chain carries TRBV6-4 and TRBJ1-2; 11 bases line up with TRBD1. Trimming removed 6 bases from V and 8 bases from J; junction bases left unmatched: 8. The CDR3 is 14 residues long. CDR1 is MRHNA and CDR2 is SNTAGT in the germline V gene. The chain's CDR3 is CASSPGQGAKGYTF. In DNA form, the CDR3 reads TGTGCCAGCAGCCCCGGACAGGGGGCGAAGGGCTACACCTTC.